This TCR beta chain was sequenced in a study of identical twins. There were only healthy Caucasians among the donors. This CDR3 comprises 13 residues. Per the germline V gene, CDR1 is MDHEN and CDR2 is SYDVKM. Trimming pared 8 bases from V and 3 bases from J, leaving 14 bases between. TCRdb analysed the 5' RACE reads with MiXCR anew, one entry per CDR3 protein. The sample records hundreds of thousands of distinct CDR3 sequences, more than 20% being singletons. This same sample was also part of a study on yellow fever vaccine responses in identical twins.

The sequence was collected from a woman between 18 and 29 years old in good health. V gene TRBV28 combines with J gene TRBJ2-7; no clear D. The sequenced sample consisted of CD4+ T cells sorted from blood. CDR3 sequence reads: CASGSQTLYEQYF. The CDR3 region has the DNA TGTGCCAGCGGGTCTCAGACCCTCTACGAGCAGTACTTC.